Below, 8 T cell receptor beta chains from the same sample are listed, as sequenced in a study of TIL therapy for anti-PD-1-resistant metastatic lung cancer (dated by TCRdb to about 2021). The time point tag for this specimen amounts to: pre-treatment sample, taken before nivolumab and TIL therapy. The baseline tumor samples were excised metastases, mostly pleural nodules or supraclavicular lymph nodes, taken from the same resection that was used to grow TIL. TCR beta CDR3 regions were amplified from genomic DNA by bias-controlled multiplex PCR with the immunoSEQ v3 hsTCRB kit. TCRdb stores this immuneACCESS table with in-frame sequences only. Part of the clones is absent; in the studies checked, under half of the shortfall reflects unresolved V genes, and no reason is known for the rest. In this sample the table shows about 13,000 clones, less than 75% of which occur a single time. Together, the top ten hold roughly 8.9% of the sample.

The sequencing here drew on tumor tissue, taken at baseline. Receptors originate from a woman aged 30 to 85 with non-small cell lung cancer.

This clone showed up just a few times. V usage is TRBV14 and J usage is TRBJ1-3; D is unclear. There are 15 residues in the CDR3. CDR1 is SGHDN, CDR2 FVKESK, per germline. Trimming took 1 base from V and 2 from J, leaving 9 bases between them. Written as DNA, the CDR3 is TGTGCCAGCAGCCAAGCTAGGACGGCTGGAAACACCATATATTTT. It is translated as CASSQARTAGNTIYF.

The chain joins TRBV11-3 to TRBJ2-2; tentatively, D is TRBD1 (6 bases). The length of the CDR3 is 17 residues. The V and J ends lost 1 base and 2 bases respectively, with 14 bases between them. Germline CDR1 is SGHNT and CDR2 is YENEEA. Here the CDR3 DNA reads TGTGCCAGCAGCTTAGCAGGGACAAGAGGAAACACCGGGGAGCTGTTTTTT. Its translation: CASSLAGTRGNTGELFF. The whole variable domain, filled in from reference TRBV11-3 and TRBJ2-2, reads EAGVVQSPRYKIIEKKQPVAFWCNPISGHNTLYWYLQNLGQGPELLIRYENEEAVDDSQLPKDRFSAERLKGVDSTLKIQPAELGDSAVYLCASSLAGTRGNTGELFFGEGSRLTVL.

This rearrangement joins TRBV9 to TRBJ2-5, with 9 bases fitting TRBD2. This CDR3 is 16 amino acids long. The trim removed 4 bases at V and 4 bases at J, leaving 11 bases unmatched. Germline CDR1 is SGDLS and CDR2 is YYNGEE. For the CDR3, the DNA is TGTGCCAGCAGCCCGAGCTTGGCGGGGGGGCGAGAGACCCAGTACTTC. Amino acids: CASSPSLAGGRETQYF.

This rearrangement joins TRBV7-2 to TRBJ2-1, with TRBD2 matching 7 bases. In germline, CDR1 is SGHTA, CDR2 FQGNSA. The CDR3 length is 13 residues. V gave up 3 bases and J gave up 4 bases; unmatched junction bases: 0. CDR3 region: CASSFSGYNEQFF. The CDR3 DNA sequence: TGTGCCAGCAGCTTTAGCGGGTACAATGAGCAGTTCTTC.

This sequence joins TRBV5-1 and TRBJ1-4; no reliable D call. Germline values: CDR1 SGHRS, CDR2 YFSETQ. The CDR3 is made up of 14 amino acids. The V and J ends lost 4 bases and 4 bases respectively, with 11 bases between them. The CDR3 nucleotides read TGCGCCAGCAGCGTTGAGACAAGTAATGAAAAACTGTTTTTT. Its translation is CASSVETSNEKLFF.

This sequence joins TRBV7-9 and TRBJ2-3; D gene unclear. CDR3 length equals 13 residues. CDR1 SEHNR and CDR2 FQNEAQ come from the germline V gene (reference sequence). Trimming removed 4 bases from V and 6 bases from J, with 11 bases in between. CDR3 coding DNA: TGTGCCAGCAGCTCGAACTCCCCTGATACGCAGTATTTT. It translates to CASSSNSPDTQYF.

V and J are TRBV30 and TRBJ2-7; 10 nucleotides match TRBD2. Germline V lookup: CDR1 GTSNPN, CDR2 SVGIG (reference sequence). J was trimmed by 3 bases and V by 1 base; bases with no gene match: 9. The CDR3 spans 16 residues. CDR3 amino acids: CAWSGLGPSGGYEQYF. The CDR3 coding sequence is TGTGCCTGGAGTGGATTAGGGCCTAGCGGGGGCTACGAGCAGTACTTC.

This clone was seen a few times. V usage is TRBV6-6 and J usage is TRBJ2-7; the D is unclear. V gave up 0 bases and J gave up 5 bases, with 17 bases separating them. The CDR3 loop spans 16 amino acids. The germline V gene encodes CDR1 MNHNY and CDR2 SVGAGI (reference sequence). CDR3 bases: TGTGCCAGCAGTTACTCGGAATACCCACCTCCCCACGAGCAGTACTTC. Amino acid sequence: CASSYSEYPPPHEQYF.